What follows are 25 T cell receptor beta chains derived from one specimen sequenced in a study of T-cell reconstitution after alpha-beta-depleted transplantation in children. Library preparation (for TCRbeta) was performed with unique molecular identifiers. One entry per CDR3 protein results from TCRdb running MiXCR on the PCR reads. This sample carries just under 350,000 distinct CDR3 sequences, roughly 17% of them seen once, and the ten largest clones take about 41%. The sequencing used PBMCs, mostly from graft donor cells, collected 360 days after TCRalphabeta/CD19-depleted stem cell transplant. These receptors were taken from a male patient under 10 years old who had a stem cell transplant for acute lymphoblastic leukemia, so the T cells may come from the graft donor.

CDR3 in DNA: TGTGCCAGCAGCCAAGGTGGAACACCTGGAAACACCATATATTTT. This translates into CASSQGGTPGNTIYF. The V and J genes are TRBV4-2 and TRBJ1-3, with D uncertain. The CDR3 has 15 amino acids. Germline CDR1 reads LGHNA; CDR2 reads YNFKEQ. The germline V and J ends were trimmed by 1 base and 2 bases, with 9 bases remaining between them.

This clonotype occurred a few times. The chain combines TRBV6-1 with TRBJ1-5, with no clear D. CDR1 MNHNS and CDR2 SASEGT come from the germline V gene. With 0 bases removed from V and 4 bases from J, the gap between germline ends came to 16 bases. The CDR3 loop spans 17 amino acids. CDR3 amino acids: CASSEALPGSMNQPQHF. The CDR3 nucleotides are TGTGCCAGCAGTGAAGCGCTTCCAGGTTCAATGAATCAGCCCCAGCATTTT.

This clonotype was counted a few times. This chain links TRBV6-1 with TRBJ2-2; 8 nucleotides align to TRBD1. This CDR3 has 14 amino acids. The germline V gene has CDR1 MNHNS and CDR2 SASEGT. The trim removed 5 bases at V and 4 bases at J, leaving 3 bases unmatched. CDR3: CASSRQGSTGELFF. The CDR3 region has the DNA TGTGCCAGCAGTCGACAGGGGAGCACCGGGGAGCTGTTTTTT.

This clonotype was counted many times. In nucleotides, the CDR3 is TGTGCCAGCAGCCTCGCGGGGGGAATTGGAGGCTACACCTTC. This codes for CASSLAGGIGGYTF. This chain joins TRBV12-3 or TRBV12-4 and TRBJ1-2, with a weak D call TRBD1 (5 bases). CDR3 length: 14 amino acids. Between the trimmed V and J ends, which lost 6 bases and 8 bases, there was a span of 19 bases.

This clonotype was seen more than once but under ten times. This chain uses TRBV12-3 or TRBV12-4 with TRBJ2-1; 10 nucleotides align to TRBD2. V was pared by 3 bases and J by 0 bases, with 5 bases of the junction left unmatched. The CDR3 spans 17 residues. The CDR3 is CASSFLAGVLSYNEQFF. The CDR3, as DNA: TGTGCCAGCAGTTTCCTAGCGGGAGTTCTCTCCTACAATGAGCAGTTCTTC.

This clonotype was recorded many times. J is TRBJ2-2 and V is TRBV28, with D maybe TRBD2 (5 bases). V lost 4 bases and J 2 bases, leaving 5 bases between the germline ends. The length of the CDR3 is 13 residues. Germline-derived CDR1 and CDR2 are MDHEN and SYDVKM. CDR3 coding DNA: TGTGCCAGCAGTTGGACTAACACCGGGGAGCTGTTTTTT. Translated: CASSWTNTGELFF.

This clonotype appeared many times. The rearrangement links TRBV6-6 to TRBJ2-7, with TRBD2 matching 7 bases. This CDR3 contains 13 residues. The J segment lost 4 bases and the V segment lost 9 bases, leaving 9 bases of the junction unmatched. Germline V lookup: CDR1 MNHNY, CDR2 SVGAGI (reference sequence). CDR3 sequence (DNA): TGTGCCAGTATACGGGACTACCCTTACGAGCAGTACTTC. Its translation: CASIRDYPYEQYF.

This chain uses TRBV5-8 with TRBJ2-7, with 7 bases fitting TRBD1. The CDR3 is 13 amino acids. V lost 3 bases and J lost 11; bases outside the gene matches: 11. Germline assignment: CDR1 SGHTS and CDR2 YDEGEE. The CDR3 DNA is TGTGCCAGCAGCTACCAACAGGGGTTGGGGGAGTACTTC. Protein product: CASSYQQGLGEYF.

The J gene is TRBJ2-5, the V gene TRBV4-1; D not resolved. The germline V gene has CDR1 MGHRA and CDR2 YSYEKL. This CDR3 comprises 18 residues. V was trimmed by 3 bases and J by 0 bases, leaving 20 bases between them. The CDR3 sequence: CASSHRSKGTDYQETQYF. The CDR3 nucleotides are TGCGCCAGCAGCCACCGATCAAAGGGCACAGACTACCAAGAGACCCAGTACTTC.

This clonotype was counted ten times or more. The chain recombines TRBV29-1 with TRBJ1-5; D perhaps matches TRBD1 (5 bases). CDR1 is SQVTM and CDR2 is ANQGSEA in the germline V gene. The V gene lost 4 bases and the J gene lost 6 bases, with 13 bases spanning the gap. CDR3 size: 13 residues. For the CDR3, the DNA is TGCAGCGTTGTCACGGGGCGCGGTCAGCCCCAGCATTTT. Translated, it gives CSVVTGRGQPQHF.

The sample holds a few counts of this clonotype. The chain joins TRBV12-3 or TRBV12-4 to TRBJ2-5; D could derive from TRBD1 or TRBD2 (5 bases each). CDR3 length: 14 residues. Trimming took 4 bases from V and 5 from J, leaving 14 bases between them. The CDR3 loop is CASSWGSLTETQYF. The CDR3 DNA reads TGTGCCAGCAGTTGGGGGTCACTGACTGAGACCCAGTACTTC.

The gene calls are TRBV20-1 and TRBJ2-1, with TRBD2 identical over 11 bases. With V trimmed by 6 bases and J by 7 bases, 8 bases remained unmatched. Germline V gene data show CDR1 as DFQATT and CDR2 as SNEGSKA (reference sequence). The CDR3 is made up of 14 amino acids. The CDR3 DNA reads as TGCAGTGCGTCCGGGACTAGCGGCTGGAATGAGCAGTTCTTC. It encodes CSASGTSGWNEQFF.

In nucleotides, the CDR3 is TGCGCCAGCAGCCAAGATCAGGGGTTAGAGCGGGAGGGCTCCTACAATGAGCAGTTCTTC. Its translation is CASSQDQGLEREGSYNEQFF. The rearrangement uses TRBV4-1 and TRBJ2-1; 10 nucleotides agree with TRBD2. The V gene's germline CDR1 is MGHRA and CDR2 YSYEKL. V shed 0 bases and J 0 bases; nucleotides not matched to a gene: 11. This CDR3 has 20 residues.

This clonotype was seen a handful of times. The chain has TRBV5-6 and TRBJ2-1; D uncertain. The V gene lost 4 bases and the J gene lost 6 bases, with 11 bases spanning the gap. Germline lookup yields CDR1 SGHDT and CDR2 YYEEEE. The CDR3 is 13 residues long. CDR3 bases: TGTGCCAGCAGCCGCTGGACGGGCAATGAGCAGTTCTTC. Its translation is CASSRWTGNEQFF.

This clonotype was picked up a small number of times. This chain connects TRBV10-3 to TRBJ2-3; D possibly corresponds to TRBD2 (6 bases). CDR1 is ENHRY, CDR2 SYGVKD, per germline. Trimming pared 3 bases from V and 5 bases from J, leaving 15 bases between. This CDR3 is built from 15 residues. The CDR3: CAISDLRRDLDTQYF. Written as DNA, the CDR3 is TGTGCCATCAGTGATCTAAGGCGGGATCTAGATACGCAGTATTTT.

The table lists this clonotype with many counts. The V call is TRBV10-3, the J call TRBJ2-2, with unresolved D. The germline V and J ends were trimmed by 10 bases and 6 bases, with 18 bases remaining between them. CDR1 and CDR2 (germline): ENHRY, SYGVKD. The CDR3 is made up of 14 amino acids. Here the CDR3 reads CATSWSLSAGELFF. CDR3 DNA: TGTGCCACCTCTTGGAGCCTGTCCGCCGGGGAGCTGTTTTTT.

A few counts support this clonotype. The rearrangement uses TRBV29-1 and TRBJ2-3, with TRBD2 matching 7 bases. CDR3 length equals 14 residues. The V gene end was trimmed by 7 bases and the J gene end by 0 bases; junction bases not matched to a gene: 7. From germline, CDR1 is SQVTM and CDR2 ANQGSEA. The CDR3 nucleotides read TGCAGCGGGGGGGGACGGAGTAGCACAGATACGCAGTATTTT. Amino acid sequence: CSGGGRSSTDTQYF.

This clonotype was seen a handful of times. This chain links TRBV5-1 with TRBJ2-7; D is uncertain. There are 14 residues in the CDR3. Trimming cost V 1 base and J 0 bases, with 8 bases left between them. The V gene's germline CDR1 is SGHRS and CDR2 YFSETQ. CDR3: CASSLLARSYEQYF. In DNA form, the CDR3 reads TGCGCCAGCAGCTTGTTGGCCCGCTCCTACGAGCAGTACTTC.

This clonotype was found a few times. This chain connects TRBV5-1 to TRBJ2-1; 10 bases are shared with TRBD2. Germline values: CDR1 SGHRS, CDR2 YFSETQ. V shed 0 bases, J shed 6 bases, and the junction held 6 bases outside the gene matches. This CDR3 has 16 residues. CDR3 bases: TGCGCCAGCAGCTTGGCGCTAGCGGGAGAGATCAATGAGCAGTTCTTC. It is translated as CASSLALAGEINEQFF.

This chain joins TRBV12-3 or TRBV12-4 and TRBJ2-3, with D unclear. The length of the CDR3 is 15 residues. V was shortened by 1 base and J by 2 bases, with 10 bases between the two germline ends. The CDR3 DNA reads as TGTGCCAGCAGTTTAGAGCTTATGGACACAGATACGCAGTATTTT. The encoded protein is CASSLELMDTDTQYF.

This clonotype was seen ten or more times. The chain has TRBV3-1 and TRBJ2-7, with D perhaps matching TRBD1 or TRBD2 (6 bases each). CDR3 length: 14 residues. Germline loops: CDR1 LGHDT, CDR2 YNNKEL (reference sequence). Trimming removed 0 bases from V and 10 bases from J, with 16 bases in between. The CDR3 DNA sequence: TGTGCCAGCAGCCAAGATACCGGGGGCGGGCCCCAGTACTTC. Translation gives CASSQDTGGGPQYF.

This chain uses TRBV3-1 with TRBJ2-7, with 7 bases identical to TRBD1. The CDR3 consists of 19 residues. Per the germline V gene, CDR1 is LGHDT and CDR2 is YNNKEL (reference sequence). V lost 3 bases to trimming and J lost 5 bases; unmatched junction nucleotides: 22. The CDR3 region has the DNA TGTGCCAGCAGCCACTCCGACAGGGTAACTCTCAGAAGGGGGAACGAGCAGTACTTC. This encodes CASSHSDRVTLRRGNEQYF.

The chain employs TRBV7-6 and TRBJ2-7; 7 bases are a match to TRBD1. The ends lost 5 bases at V and 3 bases at J; junction bases unmatched: 7. CDR1 and CDR2 (germline): SGHVS, FNYEAQ. This CDR3 is 14 amino acids long. The CDR3 loop is CASSPMDRRYEQYF. The CDR3 coding sequence is TGTGCCAGCAGCCCCATGGACAGGCGCTACGAGCAGTACTTC. The full variable domain, in which reference TRBV7-6 and TRBJ2-7 provide the parts outside the CDR3, is GAGVSQSPRYKVTKRGQDVALRCDPISGHVSLYWYRQALGQGPEFLTYFNYEAQQDKSGLPNDRFSAERPEGSISTLTIQRTEQRDSAMYRCASSPMDRRYEQYFGPGTRLTVT.

This clonotype was seen more than once but under ten times. The J gene is TRBJ2-5, the V gene TRBV9; D is possibly TRBD1 (6 bases). The V gene lost 2 bases and the J gene lost 9 bases, with 23 bases spanning the gap. The germline gives CDR1 SGDLS, CDR2 YYNGEE. The CDR3 consists of 16 residues. CDR3 in DNA: TGTGCCAGCAGCGTGGGCCCCACAGGGATTGGTTCGGCCCAGTACTTC. Translated, it gives CASSVGPTGIGSAQYF.

The rearrangement links TRBV5-4 to TRBJ2-5, with D perhaps TRBD1 (7 bases). V dropped 0 bases and J dropped 7 bases, with 16 bases sitting between them. The CDR3 length is 15 residues. Germline CDR1 reads SGHNT; CDR2 reads YYREEE (reference sequence). CDR3 amino acids: CASSLAGGGAGTQYF. The CDR3 DNA reads as TGTGCCAGCAGCTTGGCAGGAGGGGGCGCAGGGACCCAGTACTTC.